This T cell receptor (beta chain) is drawn from a study of shared clonotypes between healthy human individuals. Overall study findings and caveats: A small donor pool kept down the genetic and exposure-history diversity that was represented.

TCRdb keeps only in-frame clones here, not all; method: immunoSEQ multiplex PCR. In the table there are 450,000 to 600,000 clones, around three quarters of which are singletons. The CDR3 spans 14 residues. Trimming took off 6 bases at V and 6 bases at J, with 15 bases between the two ends. Germline CDR1 is SGHRS and CDR2 is YFSETQ. Donation came from healthy HIV-negative adults that had no recent acute infections or vaccinations. All of the donors resided in Nashville, Tennessee, and each was a Caucasian adult. This clone was detected once. No antigen is known for it. The V call is TRBV5-1, the J call TRBJ2-2; D is uncertain. Sequencing was done on a sample of PBMCs. The clonotype originates from a woman aged 40 to 50 in good health. Some clones in this sample may be carry-over from other donors' samples. The chain's CDR3 is CASMSSPGPGELFF. The CDR3, as DNA: TGCGCCAGCATGTCGTCGCCTGGGCCCGGGGAGCTGTTTTTT.